There are a few counts of the clone carrying this T cell receptor beta chain. PCR used 60 Vbeta primers and 13 Jbeta primers. Original processing notes: Among the unique TCR beta chains that a later analysis counted, about 79 million in all, roughly 11 million were shared. The assay was immunoSEQ multiplex PCR, and TCRdb's table has in-frame clones only and misses some. From that table come the V and J calls and clone size; the DNA was used to work out D and trimming. The data show about 110,000 clones, 13% to 15% seen once. The sample originates from a study of cytomegalovirus exposure and HLA in healthy donors. Trimming took 2 bases from V and 1 from J; bases not matched to a gene: 3. In germline, CDR1 is LGHNA, CDR2 YSLEER. The CDR3 is 16 residues long.

The sequence was obtained from a female donor in good health and CMV-seronegative. The rearrangement links TRBV4-3 to TRBJ2-2, with TRBD1 identical over 8 bases. Input material: PBMCs. CDR3 residues: CASSQPGGVNTGELFF. The CDR3 DNA reads TGCGCCAGCAGCCAACCAGGGGGCGTGAACACCGGGGAGCTGTTTTTT.